The 26 T cell receptor beta chains below come from one sample, sequenced in a study of blood T cell repertoires in COVID-19. The data were produced by immunoSEQ multiplex PCR, yet TCRdb's version contains in-frame clones alone and is incomplete. Here the sample spans about 56,000 clones, 72% being singletons. Specimen: peripheral blood. Receptors originate from a woman in her sixties or seventies with COVID-19, enrolled during active disease.

The chain recombines TRBV5-1 with TRBJ2-5; D may be TRBD1 (6 bases). The germline V gene has CDR1 SGHRS and CDR2 YFSETQ. CDR3 length: 18 amino acids. V was shortened by 4 bases and J by 5 bases, with 27 bases between the two germline ends. The CDR3 loop reads CASSPQGQGRLIRETQYF. In DNA, the CDR3 is TGCGCCAGCAGCCCCCAGGGGCAGGGAAGATTAATCCGGGAGACCCAGTACTTC. The full variable domain, its missing parts supplied by reference TRBV5-1 and TRBJ2-5, is KAGVTQTPRYLIKTRGQQVTLSCSPISGHRSVSWYQQTPGQGLQFLFEYFSETQRNKGNFPGRFSGRQFSNSRSEMNVSTLELGDSALYLCASSPQGQGRLIRETQYFGPGTRLLVL.

The chain links TRBV6-2 or TRBV6-3 to TRBJ2-2; D is perhaps TRBD1 (5 bases). This CDR3 is 17 amino acids long. Germline V gene sequence: CDR1 MNHEY, CDR2 SVGEGT. Trimming removed 0 bases from V and 1 base from J, with 12 bases in between. The CDR3 spells CASSYSISRVNTGELFF. CDR3 DNA: TGTGCCAGCAGTTACTCGATTTCCAGGGTGAACACCGGGGAGCTGTTTTTT.

This clone has just a few counts. V gene TRBV9 combines with J gene TRBJ2-3, with 9 bases fitting TRBD2. CDR1 and CDR2 from the germline V gene are SGDLS and YYNGEE. V shed 0 bases, J shed 6 bases, and the junction held 8 bases outside the gene matches. The CDR3 loop spans 16 amino acids. The CDR3 region is CASSVVAGGSGDTQYF. As DNA, the CDR3 is TGTGCCAGCAGCGTAGTCGCGGGGGGGTCAGGGGATACGCAGTATTTT.

This clone showed up just once. The chain has TRBV11-3 and TRBJ1-4, with D possibly matching TRBD1 (5 bases). Germline assignment: CDR1 SGHNT and CDR2 YENEEA. V lost 5 bases to trimming and J lost 4 bases, with 8 bases between them. The CDR3 totals 13 residues. The CDR3, as DNA: TGTGCCAGCAGCGTGGGACTTAATGAAAAACTGTTTTTT. Its protein product is CASSVGLNEKLFF.

The chain couples TRBV19 to TRBJ1-5; the D is unclear. V gave up 5 bases and J gave up 0 bases, with 11 bases separating them. Germline CDR1 LNHDA, CDR2 SQIVND (reference sequence). The CDR3 covers 15 residues. CDR3 region: CASSPTAYSNQPQHF. For the CDR3, the DNA is TGTGCCAGTAGTCCCACAGCCTATAGCAATCAGCCCCAGCATTTT.

The gene calls are TRBV5-4 and TRBJ2-1; TRBD2 matches at 10 bases. V shed 4 bases, J shed 1 base, and the junction held 5 bases outside the gene matches. In germline, CDR1 is SGHNT, CDR2 YYREEE (reference sequence). The CDR3 is 16 residues long. CDR3 coding DNA: TGTGCCAGCAGCCCGAGGGGACTAGCGTCCTACAATGAGCAGTTCTTC. The encoded protein is CASSPRGLASYNEQFF.

This clone showed up just once. The V and J genes are TRBV29-1 and TRBJ2-3, with 9 bases matching TRBD2. The CDR3 contains 15 residues. The V gene's germline CDR1 is SQVTM and CDR2 ANQGSEA. The J segment lost 5 bases and the V segment lost 4 bases, leaving 10 bases of the junction unmatched. The CDR3 DNA follows: TGCAGCGTTGCGGGTAGCGGGAGAGCGGAAGATACGCAGTATTTT. Protein: CSVAGSGRAEDTQYF.

The V gene is TRBV3-1 (or the pseudogene TRBV3-2), the J gene TRBJ2-2; D is perhaps TRBD2 (5 bases). This CDR3 has 14 residues. Trimming pared 4 bases from V and 13 bases from J, leaving 19 bases between. CDR1 and CDR2 (germline): LGHDT, YNNKEL (reference sequence). CDR3 in amino acids: CASSPALGGVGLFF. CDR3 nucleotides: TGTGCCAGCAGCCCCGCACTAGGAGGAGTTGGGCTGTTTTTT.

This clone is deemed medium-sized. The chain combines TRBV19 with TRBJ1-1; possibly TRBD1 for D (5 bases). Germline CDR1 LNHDA, CDR2 SQIVND (reference sequence). This CDR3 region has 12 residues. V gave up 4 bases and J gave up 5 bases, with 8 bases separating them. The DNA for the CDR3 is TGTGCCAGTAGTAAACAGGCAACTGAAGCTTTCTTT. Amino acid sequence: CASSKQATEAFF.

The CDR3 reads CASSFFGGADTQYF. The DNA for the CDR3 is TGTGCCAGCAGCTTTTTTGGGGGCGCAGATACGCAGTATTTT. The chain employs TRBV7-2 and TRBJ2-3; D might be TRBD1 (6 bases). The CDR3 spans 14 residues. V lost 3 bases and J 4 bases, leaving 11 bases between the germline ends. CDR1 and CDR2 from the germline V gene are SGHTA and FQGNSA. The whole variable domain, filled in from reference TRBV7-2 and TRBJ2-3, reads GAGVSQSPSNKVTEKGKDVELRCDPISGHTALYWYRQSLGQGLEFLIYFQGNSAPDKSGLPSDRFSAERTGGSVSTLTIQRTQQEDSAVYLCASSFFGGADTQYFGPGTRLTVL.

The chain joins TRBV5-6 to TRBJ1-4, with 8 bases identical to TRBD1. The junction had 8 bases not matched to a gene; V was cut back by 4 bases and J by 0 bases. CDR1 and CDR2 from the germline V gene are SGHDT and YYEEEE. CDR3 length: 17 residues. CDR3 in amino acids: CASSIGTGGATNEKLFF. CDR3 sequence (DNA): TGTGCCAGCAGCATAGGGACAGGTGGCGCAACTAATGAAAAACTGTTTTTT. The full variable domain, rest sourced from reference TRBV5-6 and TRBJ1-4, is DAGVTQSPTHLIKTRGQQVTLRCSPKSGHDTVSWYQQALGQGPQFIFQYYEEEERQRGNFPDRFSGHQFPNYSSELNVNALLLGDSALYLCASSIGTGGATNEKLFFGSGTQLSVL.

By share of the sample, this clone is medium-sized. The chain joins TRBV19 to TRBJ1-5; 8 nucleotides agree with TRBD1. With V trimmed by 1 base and J by 2 bases, 1 base remained unmatched. The length of the CDR3 is 15 residues. Per germline, CDR1 LNHDA and CDR2 SQIVND (reference sequence). For the CDR3, the DNA is TGTGCCAGTAGTATAGCGGACAGGGGCAATCAGCCCCAGCATTTT. Translated: CASSIADRGNQPQHF.

This clone has a handful of counts. The rearrangement links TRBV19 to TRBJ1-1, with 11 bases lining up with TRBD1. Germline assignment: CDR1 LNHDA and CDR2 SQIVND (reference sequence). The junction had 13 bases not matched to a gene; V was cut back by 9 bases and J by 1 base. CDR3 length: 17 amino acids. CDR3 nucleotides: TGTGCCAGCAGGACAGGGGGCTGGAGAGGTGGGAACACTGAAGCTTTCTTT. Its protein is CASRTGGWRGGNTEAFF.

The chain carries TRBV18 and TRBJ2-4, with TRBD2 matching 7 bases. V lost 7 bases to trimming and J lost 1 base; unmatched junction nucleotides: 19. The length of the CDR3 is 19 residues. Germline V CDR1 and CDR2: KGHSH, LQKENI. This chain's CDR3 is CASFADRGAAGDAKNIQYF. The CDR3 DNA follows: TGTGCCAGCTTCGCCGACAGAGGGGCGGCGGGAGATGCCAAAAACATTCAGTACTTC.

This clone was recorded a few times. The chain joins TRBV6-4 to TRBJ1-5; D gene ambiguous. With 0 bases removed from V and 3 bases from J, the gap between germline ends came to 15 bases. Germline V gene sequence: CDR1 MRHNA, CDR2 SNTAGT. CDR3 size: 17 residues. The CDR3 DNA is TGTGCCAGCAGTGACTCCCCCCAGGTTCCTTACAATCAGCCCCAGCATTTT. It specifies CASSDSPQVPYNQPQHF.

V gene TRBV3-1 (or the pseudogene TRBV3-2) combines with J gene TRBJ1-4; maybe TRBD1 (6 bases). CDR3 length: 15 residues. Germline assignment: CDR1 LGHDT and CDR2 YNNKEL (reference sequence). V lost 3 bases and J lost 8, with 16 bases in between. This CDR3 reads CASSHGGGAGEKLFF. CDR3 coding DNA: TGTGCCAGCAGCCATGGGGGGGGCGCGGGCGAAAAACTGTTTTTT.

The gene calls are TRBV29-1 and TRBJ2-7; TRBD1 matches at 10 bases. Looked up from germline, CDR1 is SQVTM and CDR2 is ANQGSEA. With 0 bases clipped from V and 6 bases from J, the junction kept 2 bases outside the gene matches. The length of the CDR3 is 13 residues. The CDR3 nucleotides read TGCAGCGTTGAAGAAGGGACAGGGGCCGAGCAGTACTTC. This encodes CSVEEGTGAEQYF.

This clone was counted at least ten times. V is TRBV6-4 and J is TRBJ2-3; TRBD2 agrees at 8 bases. This CDR3 is built from 13 residues. CDR1 is MRHNA and CDR2 is SNTAGT in the germline V gene. J gave up 9 bases and V 2 bases, and 4 bases lay outside the gene matches. CDR3 loop: CASSDPLAGTQYF. CDR3 bases: TGTGCCAGCAGTGACCCTTTAGCGGGGACGCAGTATTTT.

The chain joins TRBV19 to TRBJ1-5; TRBD1 matches at 9 bases. From germline, CDR1 is LNHDA and CDR2 SQIVND (reference sequence). This CDR3 has 15 amino acids. Trimming at V came to 0 bases and at J to 6 bases, leaving 3 bases not matched to a gene. CDR3 in amino acids: CASSIDDRGIQPQHF. The CDR3 bases are TGTGCCAGTAGTATAGACGACAGGGGGATTCAGCCCCAGCATTTT.

The V gene is TRBV9, the J gene TRBJ1-3; no clear D. Germline loops: CDR1 SGDLS, CDR2 YYNGEE. V lost 1 base, J lost 0 bases, and 8 bases lay in between. The CDR3 spans 15 residues. CDR3 bases: TGTGCCAGCAGCGTACAAGGAGACTCTGGAAACACCATATATTTT. Translated, it gives CASSVQGDSGNTIYF.

The chain carries TRBV7-8 and TRBJ1-3; 8 bases map to TRBD1. Trimming took 1 base from V and 8 from J; bases not matched to a gene: 10. Germline loops: CDR1 SGHVS, CDR2 FQNEAQ. The CDR3 consists of 16 residues. The CDR3 DNA follows: TGTGCCAGCAGCTTAGGGAGGACAGGGCTTCGGGACACCATATATTTT. Translated: CASSLGRTGLRDTIYF.

J is TRBJ2-3 and V is TRBV7-3, with TRBD2 identical over 8 bases. Germline CDR1 is SGHTA and CDR2 is FQGTGA. The CDR3 is made up of 16 amino acids. V gave up 5 bases and J gave up 4 bases; unmatched junction bases: 11. CDR3 bases: TGTGCCAGCAGCAACTCTCCCGGGGGGGGTGCAGATACGCAGTATTTT. Its translation: CASSNSPGGGADTQYF.

This clone was seen only a few times. V gene TRBV11-2 combines with J gene TRBJ1-6, with a possible D match to TRBD1 (6 bases). CDR1 is SGHAT and CDR2 is FQNNGV in the germline V gene. The V end lost 3 bases, the J end lost 9 bases, and 12 bases lay between the germline ends. There are 14 residues in the CDR3. The CDR3 protein is CASSFNRVGSPLHF. The CDR3 DNA reads TGTGCCAGCAGCTTCAACAGGGTTGGTTCACCCCTCCACTTT.

The chain joins TRBV3-1 (or the pseudogene TRBV3-2) to TRBJ2-5; D unresolved. Deletions cut 0 bases from V and 5 bases from J, with 10 bases between. The CDR3 is 14 residues long. Germline CDR1 reads LGHDT; CDR2 reads YNNKEL (reference sequence). CDR3 nucleotides: TGTGCCAGCAGCCAAGATCCTGTTTCTGAGACCCAGTACTTC. Amino acid sequence: CASSQDPVSETQYF.

This sequence joins TRBV5-1 and TRBJ2-1; D might be TRBD2 (5 bases). The CDR3 runs to 15 residues. The germline V gene encodes CDR1 SGHRS and CDR2 YFSETQ. Trimming took 0 bases from V and 1 from J, leaving 8 bases between them. The CDR3 DNA reads as TGCGCCAGCAGCTTGGTCCCGGGATCCTACAATGAGCAGTTCTTC. Translated: CASSLVPGSYNEQFF. Full variable domain (missing parts from reference TRBV5-1 and TRBJ2-1): KAGVTQTPRYLIKTRGQQVTLSCSPISGHRSVSWYQQTPGQGLQFLFEYFSETQRNKGNFPGRFSGRQFSNSRSEMNVSTLELGDSALYLCASSLVPGSYNEQFFGPGTRLTVL.

The rearrangement uses TRBV5-1 and TRBJ1-1; TRBD1 aligns across 8 bases. Germline V gene sequence: CDR1 SGHRS, CDR2 YFSETQ. This CDR3 is built from 13 residues. Losses at the gene ends were 4 bases for V and 4 bases for J; bases not matched to a gene: 3. The DNA of the CDR3 is TGCGCCAGCAGCGGGACAGGATCCACTGAAGCTTTCTTT. This codes for CASSGTGSTEAFF. The full variable domain, rest sourced from reference TRBV5-1 and TRBJ1-1, is KAGVTQTPRYLIKTRGQQVTLSCSPISGHRSVSWYQQTPGQGLQFLFEYFSETQRNKGNFPGRFSGRQFSNSRSEMNVSTLELGDSALYLCASSGTGSTEAFFGQGTRLTVV.